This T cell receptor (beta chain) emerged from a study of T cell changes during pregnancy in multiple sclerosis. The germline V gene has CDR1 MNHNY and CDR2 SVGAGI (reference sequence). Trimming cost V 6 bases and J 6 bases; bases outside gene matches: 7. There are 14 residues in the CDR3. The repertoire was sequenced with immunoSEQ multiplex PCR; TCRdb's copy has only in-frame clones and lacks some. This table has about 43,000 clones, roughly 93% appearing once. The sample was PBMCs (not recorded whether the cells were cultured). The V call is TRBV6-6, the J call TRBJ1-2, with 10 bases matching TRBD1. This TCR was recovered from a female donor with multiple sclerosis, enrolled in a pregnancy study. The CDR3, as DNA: TGTGCCAGCAGATATACTGGACAGGGGGATGGCTACACCTTC. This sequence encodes CASRYTGQGDGYTF.